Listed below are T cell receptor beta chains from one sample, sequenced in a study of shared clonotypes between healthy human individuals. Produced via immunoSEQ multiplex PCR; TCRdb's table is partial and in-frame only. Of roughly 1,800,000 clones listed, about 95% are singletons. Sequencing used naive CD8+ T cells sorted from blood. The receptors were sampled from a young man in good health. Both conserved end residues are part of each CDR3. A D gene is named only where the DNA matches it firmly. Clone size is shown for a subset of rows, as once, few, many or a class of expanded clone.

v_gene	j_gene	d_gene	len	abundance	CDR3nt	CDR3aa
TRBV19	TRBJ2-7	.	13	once	TGTGCCAGTAGTTTCGGCATCTCCTACGAGCAGTACTTC	CASSFGISYEQYF
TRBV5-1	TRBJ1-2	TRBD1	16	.	TGCGCCAGCAGCCCTGGACAGGCTGTGGGGAACTATGGCTACACCTTC	CASSPGQAVGNYGYTF
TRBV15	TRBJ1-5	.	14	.	TGTGCCACCAGCAGAGCCGCAAGCAATCAGCCCCAGCATTTT	CATSRAASNQPQHF
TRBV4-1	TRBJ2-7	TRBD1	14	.	TGCGCCAGCAGCTACTCGGGACAGGACTACGAGCAGTACTTC	CASSYSGQDYEQYF
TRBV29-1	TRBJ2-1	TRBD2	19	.	TGCAGCGTTGAAGACCCCGTAGGGCGGGGGGTACTCCCCTACAATGAGCAGTTCTTC	CSVEDPVGRGVLPYNEQFF
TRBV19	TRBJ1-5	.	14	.	TGTGCCAGTAGTATCAGGGATCGCAATCAGCCCCAGCATTTT	CASSIRDRNQPQHF
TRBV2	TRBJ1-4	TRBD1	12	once	TGTGCCAGCCAAAAGCGAGGGGGCGAGCGGTTTTTT	CASQKRGGERFF
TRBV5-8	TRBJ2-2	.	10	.	TGTGCCAGCAGCCACGGGGAGCTGTTTTTT	CASSHGELFF
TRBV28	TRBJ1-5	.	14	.	TGTGCCAGCAGTTTGGACGGCATAAATCAGCCCCAGCATTTT	CASSLDGINQPQHF
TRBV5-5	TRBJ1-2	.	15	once	TGTGCCAGCAGCTTGGACTCGGAAGCTAACTATGGCTACACCTTC	CASSLDSEANYGYTF
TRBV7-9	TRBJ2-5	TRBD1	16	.	TGTGCCAGCAGCTTTTCCGACAGGGGACCTCAAGAGACCCAGTACTTC	CASSFSDRGPQETQYF
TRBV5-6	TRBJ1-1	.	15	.	TGTGCCAGCAGCTATAGCCTGACAGCGAACACTGAAGCTTTCTTT	CASSYSLTANTEAFF
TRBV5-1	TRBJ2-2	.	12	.	TGCGCCAGCATCGACAGTACCGGGGAGCTGTTTTTT	CASIDSTGELFF
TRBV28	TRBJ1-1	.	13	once	TGTGCCAGCAGTTCCGGCAGACACACTGAAGCTTTCTTT	CASSSGRHTEAFF
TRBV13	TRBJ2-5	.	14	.	TGTGCCAGCAGCTCCGGGCGGGGCCAAGAGACCCAGTACTTC	CASSSGRGQETQYF
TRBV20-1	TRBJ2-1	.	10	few	TGCAGTGCTAGTCCCAATGAGCAGTTCTTC	CSASPNEQFF
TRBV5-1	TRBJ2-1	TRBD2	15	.	TGCGCCAGCAGCCTGGGACTAGCGGGAGAGGATGAGCAGTTCTTC	CASSLGLAGEDEQFF
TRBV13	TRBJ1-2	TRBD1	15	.	TGTGCCAGCAGCTTAGGCCTGGGACAGGGCTATGGCTACACCTTC	CASSLGLGQGYGYTF